The TCR beta chain described here comes from a study of cytomegalovirus exposure and HLA in healthy donors. General study findings and limits: Overall, approximately 150 TCR beta chains were annotated as cytomegalovirus-associated. Available immune exposure information covered CMV serostatus only.

The PCR employed 60 Vbeta primers together with 13 Jbeta primers. Here immunoSEQ multiplex PCR was the method, and the copy in TCRdb shows in-frame clones only, minus some. The repertoire holds more than 25,000 clones, with roughly 70% as singletons. Details on this clone: What it recognizes is unknown.

The CDR3 has 16 amino acids. Per germline, CDR1 SNHLY and CDR2 FYNNEI. V trimming: 4 bases; J trimming: 1 base; junction bases outside the gene matches: 7. This clonotype originated in a woman aged 45 to 65 in good health and CMV-seronegative. The rearrangement uses TRBV2 and TRBJ2-3; 8 bases match TRBD2. Sequencing was performed on PBMCs. CDR3 sequence: CASSAVAGLRTDTQYF. The CDR3, as DNA: TGTGCCAGCAGTGCCGTAGCGGGATTGCGCACAGATACGCAGTATTTT. Looking up the rest from reference TRBV2 and TRBJ2-3 gives the full variable domain: EPEVTQTPSHQVTQMGQEVILRCVPISNHLYFYWYRQILGQKVEFLVSFYNNEISEKSEIFDDQFSVERPDGSNFTLKIRSTKLEDSAMYFCASSAVAGLRTDTQYFGPGTRLTVL.